These 20 T cell receptor beta chains were all obtained from the same sample, sequenced in a study of blood T cell repertoires in COVID-19. Produced via immunoSEQ multiplex PCR; TCRdb's table is partial and in-frame only. The profile shows 300,000 or so clones, about 90% of them singletons. The source material was PBMCs or T cells enriched from blood (not recorded which). Every receptor here comes from a woman between 50 and 59 years old who had been exposed to COVID-19.

This chain links TRBV19 with TRBJ1-2; 8 bases line up with TRBD1. The V and J ends lost 1 base and 2 bases, in that order; junction bases with no gene match: 3. Germline CDR1 and CDR2: LNHDA and SQIVND (reference sequence). The CDR3 spans 15 residues. The CDR3 coding sequence is TGTGCCAGTAGTATAGGGACAGGGCTAAACTATGGCTACACCTTC. Its translation is CASSIGTGLNYGYTF. The variable domain in full, with the rest retrieved from reference TRBV19 and TRBJ1-2, is DGGITQSPKYLFRKEGQNVTLSCEQNLNHDAMYWYRQDPGQGLRLIYYSQIVNDFQKGDIAEGYSVSREKKESFPLTVTSAQKNPTAFYLCASSIGTGLNYGYTFGSGTRLTVV.

The chain links TRBV7-2 to TRBJ1-2; TRBD1 matches 7 bases. V trimming: 6 bases; J trimming: 2 bases; junction bases outside the gene matches: 9. Germline V gives CDR1 SGHTA, CDR2 FQGNSA. The CDR3 length is 15 residues. The DNA for the CDR3 is TGTGCCAGCAGTTCCCAGGGGGTAAAAAACTATGGCTACACCTTC. Amino acid sequence: CASSSQGVKNYGYTF.

The chain joins TRBV5-1 to TRBJ1-1; no reliable D call. The CDR3 sequence is 13 residues long. The germline V gene encodes CDR1 SGHRS and CDR2 YFSETQ. V lost 5 bases, J lost 11 bases, and 19 bases lay in between. In nucleotides, the CDR3 is TGCGCCAGCAGTCACACTACGGAAGTGCGGGCTTTCTTT. Residues: CASSHTTEVRAFF.

The chain joins TRBV18 to TRBJ1-5; D not certain. This CDR3 comprises 14 residues. Germline lookup yields CDR1 KGHSH and CDR2 LQKENI. Trimming took 8 bases from V and 2 from J, leaving 13 bases between them. CDR3: CASTRGDGNQPQHF. Written as DNA, the CDR3 is TGTGCCAGCACGCGGGGTGACGGCAATCAGCCCCAGCATTTT.

The chain recombines TRBV30 with TRBJ2-6; TRBD1 matches 9 bases. Germline V gene lookup returns CDR1 GTSNPN and CDR2 SVGIG (reference sequence). The CDR3 loop spans 18 amino acids. J lost 4 bases, V lost 2 bases, and 12 bases had no gene match. CDR3 DNA: TGTGCCTGGAGTTCTTGGAACCTCGGGACAGGGGGGGCCAACGTCCTGACTTTC. This translates into CAWSSWNLGTGGANVLTF.

The V and J genes are TRBV11-3 and TRBJ2-7; TRBD2 might be the D (6 bases). The germline V and J ends were trimmed by 4 bases and 6 bases, with 16 bases remaining between them. Germline V gene lookup returns CDR1 SGHNT and CDR2 YENEEA. The CDR3 contains 14 residues. CDR3 amino acids: CASSSPGTPLEQYF. The CDR3 nucleotides are TGTGCCAGCAGCTCCCCAGGGACTCCCCTCGAGCAGTACTTC. Full variable domain (remainder filled in from reference TRBV11-3 and TRBJ2-7): EAGVVQSPRYKIIEKKQPVAFWCNPISGHNTLYWYLQNLGQGPELLIRYENEEAVDDSQLPKDRFSAERLKGVDSTLKIQPAELGDSAVYLCASSSPGTPLEQYFGPGTRLTVT.

This clone has just one count. This chain uses TRBV7-8 with TRBJ2-1; TRBD2 agrees at 13 bases. The CDR3 runs 17 residues. V lost 5 bases, J lost 8 bases, and 12 bases stayed unmatched. The germline V gene has CDR1 SGHVS and CDR2 FQNEAQ. Written as DNA, the CDR3 is TGTGCCAGCAGCCTCCGACTAGCGGGGGGTTTTTTGGATGAGCAGTTCTTC. This codes for CASSLRLAGGFLDEQFF.

This clone was observed once. The chain employs TRBV19 and TRBJ1-2; 9 bases are shared with TRBD1. J lost 8 bases, V lost 5 bases, and 9 bases had no gene match. This CDR3 region has 14 residues. Germline-derived CDR1 and CDR2 are LNHDA and SQIVND (reference sequence). The CDR3 sequence is CASSWTGEVGGYTF. The CDR3 DNA is TGTGCCAGTAGTTGGACAGGGGAAGTTGGGGGCTACACCTTC.

This chain links TRBV7-9 with TRBJ1-6; D might be TRBD1 (5 bases). The CDR3 sequence is 13 residues long. V gave up 6 bases and J gave up 8 bases, with 11 bases separating them. Germline values: CDR1 SEHNR, CDR2 FQNEAQ (reference sequence). CDR3 sequence reads: CASRGWGDSPLHF. The DNA of the CDR3 is TGTGCCAGCAGGGGCTGGGGGGATTCACCCCTCCACTTT.

This chain links TRBV27 with TRBJ2-7; D is possibly TRBD1 (6 bases). The CDR3 sequence is 15 residues long. Germline V gene sequence: CDR1 MNHEY, CDR2 SMNVEV (reference sequence). V was cut by 2 bases and J by 3 bases, with 14 bases left in between. The chain's CDR3 is CASSLAGAQNYEQYF. The DNA for the CDR3 is TGTGCCAGCAGTTTAGCAGGGGCTCAGAACTACGAGCAGTACTTC.

The rearrangement joins TRBV27 to TRBJ2-7, with 8 bases that match TRBD1. This CDR3 has 14 residues. Germline V CDR1 and CDR2: MNHEY, SMNVEV (reference sequence). The V gene end was trimmed by 4 bases and the J gene end by 6 bases; junction bases not matched to a gene: 8. As DNA, the CDR3 is TGTGCCAGCAGTTCCGGGACAGGAGGTCGCGAGCAGTACTTC. This gives the protein CASSSGTGGREQYF.

This clone was found once. J is TRBJ2-2 and V is TRBV18; a possible D gene is TRBD1 (5 bases). The CDR3 totals 16 residues. V was clipped by 2 bases and J by 6 bases, with 16 bases between them. Germline V gene sequence: CDR1 KGHSH, CDR2 LQKENI. The CDR3 sequence is CASSPATSAGSGELFF. As DNA, the CDR3 is TGTGCCAGCTCACCAGCTACTTCGGCAGGGTCCGGGGAGCTGTTTTTT.

This rearrangement joins TRBV19 to TRBJ2-7, with 16 bases matching TRBD2. CDR1 and CDR2 from the germline V gene are LNHDA and SQIVND (reference sequence). This CDR3 comprises 17 residues. V shed 6 bases and J 3 bases; nucleotides not matched to a gene: 8. The CDR3 coding sequence is TGTGCCAGTAGCCCGGGACTAGCGGGGGGGTTAGACTACGAGCAGTACTTC. As protein: CASSPGLAGGLDYEQYF.

About this clone: At one end, the junction sequence differs from germline, possibly due to a read error. The chain joins TRBV7-7 to TRBJ2-1, with TRBD2 identical over 7 bases. CDR1 is SSHAT, CDR2 FNYEAQ, per germline (reference sequence). CDR3 length equals 15 residues. Here the CDR3 DNA reads TGTGCTAGCAGCCCCGGGAGCGGGGATTTCAGTGAGCAGTTCTTC. Encoded protein: CASSPGSGDFSEQFF.

The chain employs TRBV28 and TRBJ2-3; 10 positions agree with TRBD2. The germline gives CDR1 MDHEN, CDR2 SYDVKM. The CDR3 consists of 20 residues. V lost 3 bases to trimming and J lost 1 base; unmatched junction nucleotides: 16. Here the CDR3 DNA reads TGTGCCAGCAGTTTTAAATGGGGACTAGCGTATCTCATCGGCACAGATACGCAGTATTTT. Translating gives CASSFKWGLAYLIGTDTQYF.

The rearrangement links TRBV9 to TRBJ2-2; D is perhaps TRBD1 (5 bases). The CDR3 covers 16 residues. Germline-derived CDR1 and CDR2 are SGDLS and YYNGEE. Trimming removed 1 base at V and 0 bases at J, with 10 bases between. As DNA, the CDR3 is TGTGCCAGCAGCGTATTAGGGGAAGCGAACACCGGGGAGCTGTTTTTT. As protein: CASSVLGEANTGELFF.

The CDR3 sequence: CASSWGEQGSPLHF. CDR3 nucleotide sequence: TGCGCCAGCAGTTGGGGAGAACAGGGATCACCCCTCCACTTT. The J gene is TRBJ1-6, the V gene TRBV5-1, with D possibly TRBD1 on 6 matching bases. The CDR3 runs to 14 residues. The V end lost 5 bases, the J end lost 10 bases, and 16 bases lay between the germline ends. CDR1 and CDR2 (germline): SGHRS, YFSETQ.

The chain combines TRBV4-2 with TRBJ2-1; D is uncertain. Germline V lookup: CDR1 LGHNA, CDR2 YNFKEQ. Trimming removed 0 bases from V and 0 bases from J, with 6 bases in between. The CDR3 sequence is 15 residues long. CDR3 in amino acids: CASSQDRSSYNEQFF. The CDR3 DNA is TGTGCCAGCAGCCAAGATCGGAGCTCCTACAATGAGCAGTTCTTC.

This chain joins TRBV5-1 and TRBJ2-7; no definite D call. Trimming stripped 3 bases from V and 1 base from J, with 20 bases between. The CDR3 length is 17 residues. Per the germline V gene, CDR1 is SGHRS and CDR2 is YFSETQ. The CDR3 sequence is CASSSEPRTDISYEQYF. CDR3 nucleotides: TGCGCCAGCAGCTCCGAACCGCGCACAGATATTTCCTACGAGCAGTACTTC. The full variable domain, with the rest looked up from reference TRBV5-1 and TRBJ2-7, is KAGVTQTPRYLIKTRGQQVTLSCSPISGHRSVSWYQQTPGQGLQFLFEYFSETQRNKGNFPGRFSGRQFSNSRSEMNVSTLELGDSALYLCASSSEPRTDISYEQYFGPGTRLTVT.

This chain connects TRBV18 to TRBJ1-1, with D possibly being TRBD1 (5 bases). Trimming removed 1 base at V and 0 bases at J, with 9 bases between. Germline V gene lookup returns CDR1 KGHSH and CDR2 LQKENI. The CDR3 is 15 residues long. Written as DNA, the CDR3 is TGTGCCAGCTCACCACTTCAGGGAATGAACACTGAAGCTTTCTTT. This gives the protein CASSPLQGMNTEAFF. Variable domain in full (rest from reference TRBV18 and TRBJ1-1): NAGVMQNPRHLVRRRGQEARLRCSPMKGHSHVYWYRQLPEEGLKFMVYLQKENIIDESGMPKERFSAEFPKEGPSILRIQQVVRGDSAAYFCASSPLQGMNTEAFFGQGTRLTVV.